A single sample gave rise to the 28 T cell receptor beta chains below, sequenced in a study of CD8 T cells in ankylosing spondylitis. MiXCR, run by TCRdb on the 5' RACE reads, gives a single entry per CDR3 protein. This sample has fewer than 650,000 distinct CDR3 sequences, with about 13% found just once. The antigens these receptors bind are not known. Study results and caveats: Ankylosing spondylitis blood appeared to carry a characteristic TCR beta motif of 7 or 8 highly homologous variants.

Sequencing used blood, either unsorted or a sorted T cell fraction (not recorded which). The receptors originated from a male donor with ankylosing spondylitis.

The V and J genes are TRBV18 and TRBJ2-7; 12 bases fit TRBD2. In germline, CDR1 is KGHSH, CDR2 LQKENI. The V gene end was trimmed by 6 bases and the J gene end by 5 bases; junction bases not matched to a gene: 8. This CDR3 comprises 15 residues. As DNA, the CDR3 is TGTGCCAGCTCCAAGACTAGCGGGAGTCTACACGAGCAGTACTTC. Protein product: CASSKTSGSLHEQYF.

The genes are TRBV18 and TRBJ1-2; D call uncertain. Germline V gene data show CDR1 as KGHSH and CDR2 as LQKENI. V lost 2 bases to trimming and J lost 3 bases, with 19 bases between them. CDR3 length: 17 residues. DNA of the CDR3: TGTGCCAGCTCACCAATCTTGGCGGGGTCGATTGACTATGGCTACACCTTC. Translation gives CASSPILAGSIDYGYTF.

This clonotype was found many times. The chain uses TRBV24-1 and TRBJ2-7; perhaps TRBD1 as D (6 bases). Germline values: CDR1 KGHDR, CDR2 SFDVKD. This CDR3 contains 15 residues. V lost 8 bases and J lost 1, with 17 bases in between. This CDR3 is CATTQGLGWSYEQYV. The DNA for the CDR3 is TGTGCCACCACACAGGGTTTGGGCTGGTCCTACGAGCAGTACGTC.

Many counts were recorded for this clonotype. This chain connects TRBV25-1 to TRBJ1-1; TRBD1 might be the D (6 bases). The CDR3 contains 14 residues. Trimming took 5 bases from V and 2 from J, leaving 12 bases between them. From germline, CDR1 is MGHDK and CDR2 SYGVNS. The CDR3 bases are TGTGCCAGCAGTACTGCAGGGGTAAACACTGAAGCTTTCTTT. It codes for CASSTAGVNTEAFF.

This clonotype was found many times. The chain joins TRBV5-1 to TRBJ2-1; 8 bases fit TRBD1. The germline CDR1 and CDR2 sequences are SGHRS and YFSETQ. Losses at the gene ends were 0 bases for V and 4 bases for J; bases not matched to a gene: 6. The CDR3 has 16 amino acids. This CDR3 is CASSLAVGTGYNEQFF. The CDR3 DNA reads TGCGCCAGCAGCTTGGCCGTGGGGACAGGTTACAATGAGCAGTTCTTC.

This clonotype has a handful of counts. The chain uses TRBV7-9 and TRBJ2-5; D gene unclear. This CDR3 has 14 amino acids. Trimming removed 3 bases at V and 4 bases at J, with 12 bases between. Germline lookup yields CDR1 SEHNR and CDR2 FQNEAQ (reference sequence). CDR3 DNA sequence: TGTGCCAGCAGCTTCTCTGGCGTTGCAGAGACCCAGTACTTC. It specifies CASSFSGVAETQYF.

There are a few counts of this clonotype. J is TRBJ1-3 and V is TRBV7-2; D not resolved. The CDR3 extends over 14 amino acids. CDR1 and CDR2 (germline): SGHTA, FQGNSA. V lost 1 base, J lost 8 bases, and 12 bases lay in between. CDR3 protein: CASSLERARDTIYF. Written as DNA, the CDR3 is TGTGCCAGCAGCTTAGAAAGGGCAAGGGACACCATATATTTT.

A few counts support this clonotype. The chain combines TRBV5-1 with TRBJ1-1; 10 bases map to TRBD1. The CDR3 consists of 15 residues. The V and J ends lost 4 bases and 5 bases, in that order; junction bases with no gene match: 8. Looked up from germline, CDR1 is SGHRS and CDR2 is YFSETQ. The CDR3: CASSDRDRGETEAFF. CDR3 bases: TGCGCCAGCAGCGATAGGGACAGGGGTGAAACTGAAGCTTTCTTT.

The V gene is TRBV5-1, the J gene TRBJ2-6; D gene ambiguous. Trimming removed 7 bases at V and 15 bases at J, with 14 bases between. The CDR3 sequence is 11 residues long. CDR1 is SGHRS, CDR2 YFSETQ, per germline. The CDR3 sequence is CASGVQIDLTF. The CDR3 DNA reads TGCGCCAGCGGAGTTCAAATAGACCTGACTTTC.

This clonotype was detected only a few times. This rearrangement joins TRBV18 to TRBJ2-6; no clear D gene. V was clipped by 0 bases and J by 1 base, with 10 bases between them. In germline, CDR1 is KGHSH, CDR2 LQKENI. The CDR3 runs 17 residues. The CDR3 spells CASSPPARPSGANVLTF. The CDR3, as DNA: TGTGCCAGCTCACCACCGGCCAGACCATCTGGGGCCAACGTCCTGACTTTC.

The V gene is TRBV7-2, the J gene TRBJ1-5; no definite D call. Looked up from germline, CDR1 is SGHTA and CDR2 is FQGNSA. Trimming left V 1 base short and J 0 bases short, with 7 bases between. This CDR3 spans 15 amino acids. The CDR3 is CASSLVVGSNQPQHF. The CDR3, as DNA: TGTGCCAGCAGCTTAGTTGTCGGTAGCAATCAGCCCCAGCATTTT.

The rearrangement links TRBV12-3 or TRBV12-4 to TRBJ2-1, with 8 nucleotides matching TRBD2. The CDR3 is 16 amino acids. The J segment lost 5 bases and the V segment lost 7 bases, leaving 13 bases of the junction unmatched. The CDR3 DNA reads TGTGCCAGCACCCTACTACGGGAGGGCCAAGACAATGAGCAGTTCTTC. Translating gives CASTLLREGQDNEQFF.

The table lists this clonotype with a few counts. The chain couples TRBV5-6 to TRBJ1-1; D gene unclear. V shed 2 bases and J shed 8 bases, with 7 bases lying between them. The CDR3 extends over 11 amino acids. Per germline, CDR1 SGHDT and CDR2 YYEEEE. The CDR3 region is CASSFRLEAFF. The CDR3 region has the DNA TGTGCCAGCAGCTTTCGTCTGGAAGCTTTCTTT.

This clonotype was observed a few times. The CDR3 region has the DNA TGCAGTGCTAGAGATCGGCGGGAGGGCCCTCTAGACAATGAGCAGTTCTTC. Amino acid sequence: CSARDRREGPLDNEQFF. The chain has TRBV20-1 and TRBJ2-1; 9 bases are shared with TRBD2. The trim removed 0 bases at V and 5 bases at J, leaving 11 bases unmatched. The CDR3 has 17 residues. Germline values: CDR1 DFQATT, CDR2 SNEGSKA (reference sequence).

Ten or more counts support this clonotype. The chain uses TRBV10-2 and TRBJ2-5, with 7 bases lining up with TRBD1. The CDR3 loop spans 14 amino acids. J lost 5 bases, V lost 6 bases, and 9 bases had no gene match. The germline gives CDR1 WSHSY, CDR2 SAAADI. As DNA, the CDR3 is TGCGCCAGCAGATACGGGACAGCCAAGGAGACCCAGTACTTC. This sequence encodes CASRYGTAKETQYF.

This clonotype was observed at least ten times. The chain carries TRBV7-2 and TRBJ1-1; possibly TRBD1 for D (6 bases). V gave up 0 bases and J gave up 4 bases, with 9 bases separating them. This CDR3 contains 14 residues. The germline V gene has CDR1 SGHTA and CDR2 FQGNSA. CDR3 loop: CASSLAQGSTEAFF. The CDR3 DNA reads TGTGCCAGCAGCTTAGCGCAGGGGAGCACTGAAGCTTTCTTT. Full variable domain (rest looked up from reference TRBV7-2 and TRBJ1-1): GAGVSQSPSNKVTEKGKDVELRCDPISGHTALYWYRQSLGQGLEFLIYFQGNSAPDKSGLPSDRFSAERTGGSVSTLTIQRTQQEDSAVYLCASSLAQGSTEAFFGQGTRLTVV.

This clonotype was observed a few times. J is TRBJ2-2 and V is TRBV5-1, with TRBD2 matching 13 bases. Losses at the gene ends were 9 bases for V and 3 bases for J; bases not matched to a gene: 8. Germline V gene sequence: CDR1 SGHRS, CDR2 YFSETQ. This CDR3 spans 16 amino acids. CDR3 residues: CATRLAGGGDTGELFF. CDR3 bases: TGCGCCACAAGACTAGCGGGAGGTGGAGACACCGGGGAGCTGTTTTTT.

The gene calls are TRBV4-2 and TRBJ2-5; 13 bases map to TRBD2. Germline lookup yields CDR1 LGHNA and CDR2 YNFKEQ. The V and J ends lost 4 bases and 5 bases, in that order; junction bases with no gene match: 16. The CDR3 covers 19 residues. In DNA form, the CDR3 reads TGTGCCAGCAGCCTCACTCCGAGGACTAGCGGGAGCGTTGAGGAGACCCAGTACTTC. It specifies CASSLTPRTSGSVEETQYF.

CDR3 in amino acids: CASGGLAGYNEQFF. In DNA, the CDR3 is TGTGCCTCTGGAGGACTAGCGGGCTACAATGAGCAGTTCTTC. This chain uses TRBV6-1 with TRBJ2-1; 11 bases map to TRBD2. With V trimmed by 11 bases and J by 3 bases, 6 bases remained unmatched. CDR1 is MNHNS, CDR2 SASEGT, per germline. CDR3 length: 14 residues.

The chain combines TRBV15 with TRBJ2-1, with D possibly being TRBD1 or TRBD2 (5 bases each). This CDR3 region has 15 residues. CDR1 is LNHNV, CDR2 YYDKDF, per germline (reference sequence). V lost 5 bases and J 8 bases, leaving 19 bases between the germline ends. CDR3 region: CATSGDQGAFDEQFF. The DNA for the CDR3 is TGTGCCACCAGCGGGGACCAAGGGGCTTTCGATGAGCAGTTCTTC.

J is TRBJ2-2 and V is TRBV20-1; the match to TRBD2 covers 9 bases. The V gene end was trimmed by 2 bases and the J gene end by 0 bases; junction bases not matched to a gene: 4. CDR3 length: 16 residues. Germline lookup yields CDR1 DFQATT and CDR2 SNEGSKA (reference sequence). Written as DNA, the CDR3 is TGCAGTGCTAGAACGCTAGCGGGATCGAACACCGGGGAGCTGTTTTTT. Translation: CSARTLAGSNTGELFF.

This clonotype came up a few times. This chain joins TRBV24-1 and TRBJ2-6, with 7 positions matching TRBD1. The CDR3 is 22 residues long. The junction had 18 bases not matched to a gene; V was cut back by 1 base and J by 1 base. Germline-derived CDR1 and CDR2 are KGHDR and SFDVKD. The CDR3 reads CATSDFSRLGRGIPSGANVLTF. CDR3 nucleotides: TGTGCCACCAGTGATTTTTCCCGCCTTGGCAGGGGGATCCCTTCTGGGGCCAACGTCCTGACTTTC.

This clonotype came up a few times. The chain is built from TRBV11-2 and TRBJ2-3; tentative D call: TRBD2 (6 bases). The CDR3 is 18 amino acids. Germline lookup yields CDR1 SGHAT and CDR2 FQNNGV. Trimming took off 2 bases at V and 0 bases at J, with 18 bases between the two ends. The DNA of the CDR3 is TGTGCCAGCAGCTTACTGGCCCCCGGGACTTCTAGCACAGATACGCAGTATTTT. It specifies CASSLLAPGTSSTDTQYF.

The rearrangement links TRBV5-1 to TRBJ2-7, with TRBD2 matching over 14 bases. Germline V gives CDR1 SGHRS, CDR2 YFSETQ. The V gene end was trimmed by 4 bases and the J gene end by 4 bases; junction bases not matched to a gene: 7. This CDR3 comprises 16 residues. CDR3 bases: TGCGCCAGCAGCCCGACCGGGACTAGCGGGAGATACGAGCAGTACTTC. This encodes CASSPTGTSGRYEQYF.

This clonotype was found a few times. The V call is TRBV3-1, the J call TRBJ2-2, with 10 nucleotides matching TRBD1. The V and J ends lost 0 bases and 6 bases, in that order; junction bases with no gene match: 1. Germline values: CDR1 LGHDT, CDR2 YNNKEL (reference sequence). The CDR3 is 15 residues long. This CDR3 reads CASSQEGQGAGELFF. CDR3 coding DNA: TGTGCCAGCAGCCAAGAAGGACAGGGGGCCGGGGAGCTGTTTTTT.

The chain joins TRBV5-1 to TRBJ1-1, with TRBD1 as a possible D gene (5 bases). CDR3 length equals 13 residues. Germline V gene data show CDR1 as SGHRS and CDR2 as YFSETQ. V was cut by 5 bases and J by 4 bases, with 12 bases left in between. The CDR3 loop reads CASSFADSTEAFF. The CDR3 DNA follows: TGCGCCAGCAGTTTTGCCGACAGCACTGAAGCTTTCTTT.

This clonotype has more than one count but fewer than ten. V and J are TRBV20-1 and TRBJ2-7; 8 nucleotides line up with TRBD1. This CDR3 is built from 14 residues. Per germline, CDR1 DFQATT and CDR2 SNEGSKA (reference sequence). The V and J ends lost 6 bases and 0 bases, in that order; junction bases with no gene match: 7. The CDR3 loop reads CSAGQGASSYEQYF. The CDR3 region has the DNA TGCAGTGCAGGACAGGGCGCGAGCTCCTACGAGCAGTACTTC.

About this clonotype: One base away lies a much larger clone, so this may be a sequencing read error. The chain couples TRBV2 to TRBJ2-2, with D perhaps TRBD2 (5 bases). Trimming pared 5 bases from V and 7 bases from J, leaving 8 bases between. The length of the CDR3 is 12 residues. Per germline, CDR1 SNHLY and CDR2 FYNNEI. The CDR3 DNA sequence: TGTGCCAGCAGTCGACGGGGCGGGGAGCTGTTTTTT. Its translation is CASSRRGGELFF.